A selection of T cell receptor beta chains follows, all from one sample in a study of cytomegalovirus exposure and HLA in healthy donors. Sequenced by immunoSEQ multiplex PCR; TCRdb stores in-frame clones only, minus some. There are some 190,000 clones in the sample; about 82% occur only once, and 2.4% lies in the top ten. The sample consisted of PBMCs. The source is a male donor in good health and CMV-seronegative. Each CDR3 is given with its conserved first and last residue. Each record gives: V gene, D gene, clone size, J gene, CDR3 protein, CDR3 DNA. D genes are given only for firm matches. The size of a clone is reported for some rows only, either as once, few or many, or as a class for expanded clones.

V gene: TRBV2; D gene: TRBD1; clone size: NA; J gene: TRBJ1-1; CDR3 protein: CASSGDRGVEAFF; CDR3 DNA: TGTGCCAGCAGTGGGGACAGGGGGGTAGAAGCTTTCTTT
V gene: TRBV10-3; D gene: NA; clone size: NA; J gene: TRBJ2-7; CDR3 protein: CAISDNSYEQYF; CDR3 DNA: TGTGCCATCAGTGACAACTCCTACGAGCAGTACTTC
V gene: TRBV5-6; D gene: NA; clone size: NA; J gene: TRBJ2-5; CDR3 protein: CASSRFVWDKRRGETQYF; CDR3 DNA: TGTGCCAGCAGCCGCTTCGTATGGGACAAACGCCGAGGGGAGACCCAGTACTTC
V gene: TRBV9; D gene: NA; clone size: NA; J gene: TRBJ1-1; CDR3 protein: CASSVVAGDVVPWGEAFF; CDR3 DNA: TGTGCCAGCAGCGTAGTTGCAGGGGACGTGGTTCCGTGGGGTGAAGCTTTCTTT
V gene: TRBV28; D gene: NA; clone size: NA; J gene: TRBJ2-1; CDR3 protein: CASSPPGQGLSNEQFF; CDR3 DNA: TGTGCCAGCAGTCCACCAGGGCAGGGACTTTCAAATGAGCAGTTCTTC
V gene: TRBV5-6; D gene: TRBD2; clone size: few; J gene: TRBJ2-7; CDR3 protein: CASSLGSSGGYEQYF; CDR3 DNA: TGTGCCAGCAGCTTGGGTTCTAGCGGGGGCTACGAGCAGTACTTC
V gene: TRBV5-1; D gene: NA; clone size: NA; J gene: TRBJ2-7; CDR3 protein: CASSLNQGGLEQYF; CDR3 DNA: TGCGCCAGCAGCTTGAACCAGGGGGGCCTCGAGCAGTACTTC
V gene: TRBV6-5; D gene: NA; clone size: few; J gene: TRBJ1-1; CDR3 protein: CASSYSRQGNTEAFF; CDR3 DNA: TGTGCCAGCAGTTACTCCCGACAAGGGAACACTGAAGCTTTCTTT
V gene: TRBV29-1; D gene: NA; clone size: NA; J gene: TRBJ1-2; CDR3 protein: CSVVANYGYTF; CDR3 DNA: TGCAGCGTTGTAGCAAACTATGGCTACACCTTC
V gene: TRBV19; D gene: TRBD2; clone size: NA; J gene: TRBJ2-7; CDR3 protein: CASSATSGGPYEQYF; CDR3 DNA: TGTGCCAGTAGTGCGACTAGCGGGGGACCCTACGAGCAGTACTTC
V gene: TRBV9; D gene: NA; clone size: NA; J gene: TRBJ2-7; CDR3 protein: CASSVSPAGPYEQYF; CDR3 DNA: TGTGCCAGCAGCGTATCGCCAGCGGGTCCCTACGAGCAGTACTTC
V gene: TRBV27; D gene: TRBD1; clone size: NA; J gene: TRBJ1-1; CDR3 protein: CASSQVRGQDTEAFF; CDR3 DNA: TGTGCCAGCAGTCAGGTCAGGGGGCAGGATACTGAAGCTTTCTTT
V gene: TRBV4-3; D gene: NA; clone size: NA; J gene: TRBJ2-3; CDR3 protein: CASSQGVAGTDTQYF; CDR3 DNA: TGCGCCAGCAGCCAAGGTGTAGCAGGCACAGATACGCAGTATTTT
V gene: TRBV5-1; D gene: NA; clone size: NA; J gene: TRBJ2-7; CDR3 protein: CASSPPGARSSYEQYF; CDR3 DNA: TGCGCCAGCAGCCCCCCAGGGGCCCGAAGCTCCTACGAGCAGTACTTC
V gene: TRBV5-4; D gene: TRBD2; clone size: NA; J gene: TRBJ2-7; CDR3 protein: CASSMGLAANYEQYF; CDR3 DNA: TGTGCCAGCAGCATGGGACTAGCGGCCAACTACGAGCAGTACTTC
V gene: TRBV5-1; D gene: NA; clone size: NA; J gene: TRBJ2-1; CDR3 protein: CASSLAVEQFF; CDR3 DNA: TGCGCCAGCAGCTTAGCGGTGGAGCAGTTCTTC
V gene: TRBV29-1; D gene: TRBD2; clone size: NA; J gene: TRBJ2-7; CDR3 protein: CSGGGGYEQYF; CDR3 DNA: TGCAGCGGCGGGGGGGGGTACGAGCAGTACTTC
V gene: TRBV9; D gene: NA; clone size: NA; J gene: TRBJ1-1; CDR3 protein: CASSVVEGTEAFF; CDR3 DNA: TGTGCCAGCAGCGTAGTCGAGGGCACTGAAGCTTTCTTT
V gene: TRBV4-3; D gene: NA; clone size: NA; J gene: TRBJ1-2; CDR3 protein: CAGSQDHRKAGYTF; CDR3 DNA: TGCGCCGGCAGCCAAGATCACAGAAAGGCCGGCTACACCTTC
V gene: TRBV27; D gene: TRBD1; clone size: once; J gene: TRBJ1-5; CDR3 protein: CASSRLLAGQGLYSNQPQHF; CDR3 DNA: TGTGCCAGCAGCCGACTCTTAGCGGGACAGGGGTTATATAGCAATCAGCCCCAGCATTTT
V gene: TRBV9; D gene: NA; clone size: few; J gene: TRBJ2-5; CDR3 protein: CASSPQLGGGETQYF; CDR3 DNA: TGTGCCAGCAGCCCCCAACTTGGGGGCGGGGAGACCCAGTACTTC
V gene: TRBV15; D gene: NA; clone size: NA; J gene: TRBJ1-1; CDR3 protein: CATSRDLGREAFF; CDR3 DNA: TGTGCCACCAGCAGAGATCTTGGGCGTGAAGCTTTCTTT
V gene: TRBV9; D gene: NA; clone size: NA; J gene: TRBJ1-1; CDR3 protein: CASPGLNPSLDPRGSEAFF; CDR3 DNA: TGTGCCAGCCCCGGTTTGAACCCATCGCTCGATCCAAGGGGGTCTGAAGCTTTCTTT
V gene: TRBV2; D gene: TRBD2; clone size: NA; J gene: TRBJ2-1; CDR3 protein: CASSQTSGRGYNEQFF; CDR3 DNA: TGTGCCAGCAGCCAAACTAGCGGGAGGGGCTACAATGAGCAGTTCTTC
V gene: TRBV2; D gene: TRBD2; clone size: NA; J gene: TRBJ2-5; CDR3 protein: CASSELAGGISQETQYF; CDR3 DNA: TGTGCCAGCAGTGAATTAGCGGGGGGTATCAGCCAAGAGACCCAGTACTTC
V gene: TRBV7-9; D gene: NA; clone size: NA; J gene: TRBJ2-7; CDR3 protein: CASSPRLDSYEQYF; CDR3 DNA: TGTGCCAGCAGCCCTCGACTGGACTCCTACGAGCAGTACTTC
V gene: TRBV9; D gene: TRBD1; clone size: NA; J gene: TRBJ2-2; CDR3 protein: CASSDRDRVLGELFF; CDR3 DNA: TGTGCCAGCAGCGACCGGGACAGGGTTCTCGGGGAGCTGTTTTTT
V gene: TRBV19; D gene: NA; clone size: NA; J gene: TRBJ2-7; CDR3 protein: CASSISPRVEQYF; CDR3 DNA: TGTGCCAGTAGTATATCCCCGAGGGTCGAGCAGTACTTC